What follows are 30 T cell receptor beta chains derived from one specimen sequenced in a study of T cells of healthy individuals. Each CDR3 protein is one row after TCRdb ran MiXCR on the 5' RACE reads. The sample contains 40,000 to 60,000 distinct CDR3 sequences, 14% to 15% of which appear only once. The receptors derive from a human donor in good health.

V is TRBV7-2 and J is TRBJ2-7, with unresolved D. From germline, CDR1 is SGHTA and CDR2 FQGNSA. CDR3 length: 14 amino acids. Trimming removed 4 bases at V and 5 bases at J, with 15 bases between. CDR3: CASSSVTRLDEQYF. The CDR3 nucleotides read TGTGCCAGCAGCTCCGTGACGAGGTTGGACGAGCAGTACTTC.

This clonotype was observed a few times. The chain joins TRBV4-3 to TRBJ2-1, with 7 nucleotides matching TRBD1. Germline trimming cut 0 bases from V and 3 bases from J; bases unmatched to any gene: 11. Germline lookup yields CDR1 LGHNA and CDR2 YSLEER. CDR3 length equals 18 residues. In DNA form, the CDR3 reads TGCGCCAGCAGCCAAGACTTGCTACGGACAGGCCTCTACAATGAGCAGTTCTTC. The encoded protein is CASSQDLLRTGLYNEQFF.

This clonotype was picked up many times. This chain links TRBV4-3 with TRBJ1-5, with no clear D. Germline assignment: CDR1 LGHNA and CDR2 YSLEER. The CDR3 consists of 13 residues. V shed 1 base and J shed 4 bases, with 5 bases lying between them. The CDR3 region is CASSQARNQPQHF. CDR3 sequence (DNA): TGCGCCAGCAGCCAAGCTCGGAATCAGCCCCAGCATTTT.

This clonotype came up many times. CDR3 nucleotide sequence: TGTGCCAGCAGTGATTACAGGGCAACCGGCTACACCTTC. Amino acids: CASSDYRATGYTF. The rearrangement uses TRBV2 and TRBJ1-2; weak D call: TRBD1 (6 bases). The ends were cut back, 3 bases at V and 8 bases at J, with 13 bases in the middle. In germline, CDR1 is SNHLY, CDR2 FYNNEI. There are 13 residues in the CDR3.

The chain recombines TRBV7-2 with TRBJ2-1; possibly TRBD2 for D (7 bases). Trimming removed 5 bases from V and 8 bases from J, with 19 bases in between. The CDR3 has 15 residues. CDR1 is SGHTA, CDR2 FQGNSA, per germline. The CDR3 coding sequence is TGTGCCAGCAGCACCGATAGGGGGGGAGGCCATGAGCAGTTCTTC. Protein product: CASSTDRGGGHEQFF.

The V gene is TRBV6-2 or TRBV6-3, the J gene TRBJ2-1, with 8 nucleotides matching TRBD2. Germline V lookup: CDR1 MNHEY, CDR2 SVGEGT. CDR3 length: 13 amino acids. CDR3 amino acids: CDFPGLGYNEQFF. The DNA for the CDR3 is TGTGACTTCCCGGGACTAGGTTACAATGAGCAGTTCTTC.

This clonotype has at least ten counts. V and J are TRBV6-5 and TRBJ1-2; 8 bases agree with TRBD1. Losses at the gene ends were 7 bases for V and 8 bases for J; bases not matched to a gene: 6. Germline V CDR1 and CDR2: MNHEY, SVGAGI. The CDR3 totals 12 residues. CDR3 residues: CASKPGGWGYTF. As DNA, the CDR3 is TGTGCCAGCAAACCAGGGGGCTGGGGCTACACCTTC.

There are many counts of this clonotype. The chain carries TRBV29-1 and TRBJ1-2; D gene ambiguous. The germline CDR1 and CDR2 sequences are SQVTM and ANQGSEA. Trimming shortened V by 4 bases and J by 0 bases, and 6 bases separated the two germline ends. The CDR3 consists of 12 residues. CDR3 DNA sequence: TGCAGCGTTGGGCCGACTAACTATGGCTACACCTTC. Protein sequence: CSVGPTNYGYTF.

The chain has TRBV5-6 and TRBJ1-2; the match to TRBD1 covers 7 bases. CDR1 and CDR2 from the germline V gene are SGHDT and YYEEEE. The CDR3 consists of 13 residues. V trimming: 8 bases; J trimming: 5 bases; junction bases outside the gene matches: 9. CDR3 protein: CASHNRGGYGYTF. The CDR3 coding sequence is TGTGCCAGTCACAACAGGGGCGGGTATGGCTACACCTTC.

The V and J genes are TRBV9 and TRBJ2-3, with 11 bases aligning to TRBD2. The CDR3 spans 15 residues. The V gene's germline CDR1 is SGDLS and CDR2 YYNGEE. Trimming removed 5 bases from V and 5 bases from J; junction bases left unmatched: 7. The CDR3 loop reads CASSLSSGRLDTQYF. The CDR3 DNA reads TGTGCCAGCAGTCTTTCTAGCGGGAGGTTAGATACGCAGTATTTT.

This clonotype was seen ten or more times. J is TRBJ2-2 and V is TRBV6-6, with D perhaps matching TRBD1 or TRBD2 (5 bases each). The germline V gene encodes CDR1 MNHNY and CDR2 SVGAGI (reference sequence). The CDR3 loop spans 15 amino acids. V dropped 0 bases and J dropped 6 bases, with 11 bases sitting between them. Here the CDR3 DNA reads TGTGCCAGCAGTTACTCGGGGGAGAGGGCCGGGGAGCTGTTTTTT. Translating it yields CASSYSGERAGELFF.

Points on this clonotype: At one end, the junction sequence differs from germline, possibly due to a read error. In DNA form, the CDR3 reads TGTGCCAGCAGCTTAGCCGGGACTGATACACACTTC. Protein sequence: CASSLAGTDTHF. The chain uses TRBV7-6 and TRBJ2-7; D perhaps matches TRBD2 (6 bases). The CDR3 has 12 residues. CDR1 is SGHVS, CDR2 FNYEAQ, per germline.

The rearrangement links TRBV27 to TRBJ2-1; D is undetermined. This CDR3 spans 13 amino acids. The germline V gene has CDR1 MNHEY and CDR2 SMNVEV (reference sequence). Trimming shortened V by 3 bases and J by 9 bases, and 12 bases separated the two germline ends. In DNA form, the CDR3 reads TGTGCCAGCAGTTTCGGAGCTTACGGTGAGCAGTTCTTC. It codes for CASSFGAYGEQFF.

This clonotype was detected a few times. The chain employs TRBV25-1 and TRBJ2-1; TRBD2 matches at 10 bases. CDR1 and CDR2 from the germline V gene are MGHDK and SYGVNS. The ends lost 7 bases at V and 2 bases at J; junction bases unmatched: 8. This CDR3 is 16 amino acids long. The CDR3 DNA reads TGTGCCAGCAACGGGAAGCGGGAGGGGCCCTACAATGAGCAGTTCTTC. It specifies CASNGKREGPYNEQFF.

A word on this clonotype: A much bigger clone sits one base away, suggesting this may be a read error. This CDR3 is missing its conserved last phenylalanine or tryptophan, likely due to a read error. This chain links TRBV24-1 with TRBJ2-1; D is uncertain. This CDR3 spans 13 amino acids. The ends were cut back, 0 bases at V and 10 bases at J, with 9 bases in the middle. Germline assignment: CDR1 KGHDR and CDR2 SFDVKD. The CDR3 DNA is TGTGCCACCAGTGATTTGGGGCCCTCGGAGCAGTTCTCC. Protein: CATSDLGPSEQFS.

This clonotype showed up just a few times. The chain combines TRBV10-3 with TRBJ2-7; D might be TRBD2 (5 bases). Trimming stripped 6 bases from V and 2 bases from J, with 14 bases between. Germline-derived CDR1 and CDR2 are ENHRY and SYGVKD. The CDR3 consists of 14 residues. The CDR3 DNA sequence: TGTGCCATCAGCCGCGGACGGGAAACCTACGAGCAGTACTTC. Its protein is CAISRGRETYEQYF.

The V call is TRBV7-2, the J call TRBJ1-6, with D hard to call. With 5 bases removed from V and 7 bases from J, the gap between germline ends came to 9 bases. CDR3 length: 13 residues. Germline V gene lookup returns CDR1 SGHTA and CDR2 FQGNSA. The DNA for the CDR3 is TGTGCCAGCAGCCCAGAGATCAATTCACCCCTCCACTTT. Its protein product is CASSPEINSPLHF.

The chain uses TRBV20-1 and TRBJ1-6; D call uncertain. V gave up 1 base and J gave up 9 bases, with 19 bases separating them. This CDR3 has 16 residues. Germline CDR1 and CDR2: DFQATT and SNEGSKA (reference sequence). Here the CDR3 reads CSARVYGEGSLSPLHF. CDR3 DNA: TGCAGTGCTAGAGTGTATGGGGAAGGATCTCTTTCACCCCTCCACTTT.

This clonotype showed up many times. The rearrangement uses TRBV2 and TRBJ2-7; D remains ambiguous. Per the germline V gene, CDR1 is SNHLY and CDR2 is FYNNEI. Trimming removed 7 bases from V and 0 bases from J, with 7 bases in between. The CDR3 extends over 12 amino acids. The CDR3: CASNSASYEQYF. In DNA form, the CDR3 reads TGTGCCAGCAATTCGGCCTCCTACGAGCAGTACTTC. The complete variable domain, with remaining parts taken from reference TRBV2 and TRBJ2-7, reads EPEVTQTPSHQVTQMGQEVILRCVPISNHLYFYWYRQILGQKVEFLVSFYNNEISEKSEIFDDQFSVERPDGSNFTLKIRSTKLEDSAMYFCASNSASYEQYFGPGTRLTVT.

This clonotype was seen ten or more times. This chain joins TRBV6-2 or TRBV6-3 and TRBJ2-7; D perhaps matches TRBD1 (6 bases). The length of the CDR3 is 13 residues. V lost 2 bases and J 4 bases, leaving 9 bases between the germline ends. Germline V CDR1 and CDR2: MNHEY, SVGEGT. The CDR3 bases are TGTGCCAGCAGTTACGGCAGGGGTTACGAGCAGTACTTC. Translated, it gives CASSYGRGYEQYF.

The V and J genes are TRBV18 and TRBJ1-5, with D unresolved. The CDR3 consists of 16 residues. Germline V gene data show CDR1 as KGHSH and CDR2 as LQKENI. Trimming removed 0 bases at V and 3 bases at J, with 12 bases between. CDR3 sequence reads: CASSPPGRGNNQPQHF. CDR3 sequence (DNA): TGTGCCAGCTCACCACCTGGGAGAGGCAACAATCAGCCCCAGCATTTT.

This clonotype was detected ten times or more. The chain employs TRBV7-2 and TRBJ1-5, with D perhaps TRBD1 (5 bases). The CDR3 is 15 residues long. V was pared by 0 bases and J by 5 bases, with 11 bases between. Germline loops: CDR1 SGHTA, CDR2 FQGNSA. The CDR3 region has the DNA TGTGCCAGCAGCTTAGCACGGGGGTTAGATCAGCCCCAGCATTTT. Protein sequence: CASSLARGLDQPQHF.

This clonotype was observed a few times. The chain carries TRBV6-1 and TRBJ1-1; D is unclear. Deletions cut 5 bases from V and 1 base from J, with 11 bases between. The CDR3 runs to 14 residues. Germline CDR1 is MNHNS and CDR2 is SASEGT. The CDR3 is CASSFGTRNTEAFF. The CDR3 DNA reads TGTGCCAGCAGTTTCGGCACCCGGAACACTGAAGCTTTCTTT.

This clonotype has at least ten counts. This sequence joins TRBV11-2 and TRBJ2-4; a weak D match, TRBD1 (5 bases). The V gene lost 4 bases and the J gene lost 0 bases, with 13 bases spanning the gap. CDR1 is SGHAT, CDR2 FQNNGV, per germline. The CDR3 covers 16 residues. In DNA form, the CDR3 reads TGTGCCAGCAGCTCAGGGATACCGGTAGCCAAAAACATTCAGTACTTC. Amino acid sequence: CASSSGIPVAKNIQYF.

This clonotype was seen a few times. CDR3 sequence reads: CATSDWQSSYNEQFF. The CDR3 DNA reads TGTGCCACCAGTGATTGGCAGAGCTCCTACAATGAGCAGTTCTTC. The chain joins TRBV24-1 to TRBJ2-1; D is unclear. Trimming took 2 bases from V and 0 from J, leaving 7 bases between them. Looked up from germline, CDR1 is KGHDR and CDR2 is SFDVKD. This CDR3 spans 15 amino acids.

This sequence joins TRBV7-2 and TRBJ2-3; a weak D match, TRBD1 (6 bases). Trimming took off 5 bases at V and 6 bases at J, with 9 bases between the two ends. Germline loops: CDR1 SGHTA, CDR2 FQGNSA. The CDR3 covers 12 residues. The CDR3 here is CASSPTGDTQYF. CDR3 nucleotide sequence: TGTGCCAGCAGCCCCACAGGGGATACGCAGTATTTT.

V usage is TRBV4-3 and J usage is TRBJ2-2, with D unresolved. Germline-derived CDR1 and CDR2 are LGHNA and YSLEER. The CDR3 sequence is 14 residues long. Trimming shortened V by 0 bases and J by 4 bases, and 6 bases separated the two germline ends. CDR3 DNA: TGCGCCAGCAGCCAAGACGTTGGCACCGGGGAGCTGTTTTTT. Translating it yields CASSQDVGTGELFF.

This clonotype was seen many times. The rearrangement uses TRBV7-2 and TRBJ1-4; D is undetermined. CDR1 and CDR2 (germline): SGHTA, FQGNSA. V lost 5 bases, J lost 5 bases, and 12 bases lay in between. The CDR3 is made up of 14 amino acids. For the CDR3, the DNA is TGTGCCAGCAGCCAAAACCGACAAAATGAAAAACTGTTTTTT. As protein: CASSQNRQNEKLFF. Supplemented by reference TRBV7-2 and TRBJ1-4, the full variable domain reads GAGVSQSPSNKVTEKGKDVELRCDPISGHTALYWYRQSLGQGLEFLIYFQGNSAPDKSGLPSDRFSAERTGGSVSTLTIQRTQQEDSAVYLCASSQNRQNEKLFFGSGTQLSVL.

A few counts support this clonotype. The rearrangement uses TRBV21-1 and TRBJ1-3; TRBD1, as called in the table, went unchecked against the DNA. TRBV21-1 constitutes a pseudogene. This CDR3 spans 14 amino acids. The CDR3 spells CASFQGASGNTIYF. In DNA, the CDR3 is TGTGCCAGCTTTCAGGGGGCATCTGGAAACACCATATATTTT.

The chain has TRBV20-1 and TRBJ1-6; D is unclear. Between the trimmed V and J ends, which lost 5 bases and 6 bases, there was a span of 8 bases. The germline gives CDR1 DFQATT, CDR2 SNEGSKA (reference sequence). The CDR3 totals 12 residues. The CDR3 here is CSAGLPNSPLHF. The DNA of the CDR3 is TGCAGTGCTGGACTACCTAATTCACCCCTCCACTTT.